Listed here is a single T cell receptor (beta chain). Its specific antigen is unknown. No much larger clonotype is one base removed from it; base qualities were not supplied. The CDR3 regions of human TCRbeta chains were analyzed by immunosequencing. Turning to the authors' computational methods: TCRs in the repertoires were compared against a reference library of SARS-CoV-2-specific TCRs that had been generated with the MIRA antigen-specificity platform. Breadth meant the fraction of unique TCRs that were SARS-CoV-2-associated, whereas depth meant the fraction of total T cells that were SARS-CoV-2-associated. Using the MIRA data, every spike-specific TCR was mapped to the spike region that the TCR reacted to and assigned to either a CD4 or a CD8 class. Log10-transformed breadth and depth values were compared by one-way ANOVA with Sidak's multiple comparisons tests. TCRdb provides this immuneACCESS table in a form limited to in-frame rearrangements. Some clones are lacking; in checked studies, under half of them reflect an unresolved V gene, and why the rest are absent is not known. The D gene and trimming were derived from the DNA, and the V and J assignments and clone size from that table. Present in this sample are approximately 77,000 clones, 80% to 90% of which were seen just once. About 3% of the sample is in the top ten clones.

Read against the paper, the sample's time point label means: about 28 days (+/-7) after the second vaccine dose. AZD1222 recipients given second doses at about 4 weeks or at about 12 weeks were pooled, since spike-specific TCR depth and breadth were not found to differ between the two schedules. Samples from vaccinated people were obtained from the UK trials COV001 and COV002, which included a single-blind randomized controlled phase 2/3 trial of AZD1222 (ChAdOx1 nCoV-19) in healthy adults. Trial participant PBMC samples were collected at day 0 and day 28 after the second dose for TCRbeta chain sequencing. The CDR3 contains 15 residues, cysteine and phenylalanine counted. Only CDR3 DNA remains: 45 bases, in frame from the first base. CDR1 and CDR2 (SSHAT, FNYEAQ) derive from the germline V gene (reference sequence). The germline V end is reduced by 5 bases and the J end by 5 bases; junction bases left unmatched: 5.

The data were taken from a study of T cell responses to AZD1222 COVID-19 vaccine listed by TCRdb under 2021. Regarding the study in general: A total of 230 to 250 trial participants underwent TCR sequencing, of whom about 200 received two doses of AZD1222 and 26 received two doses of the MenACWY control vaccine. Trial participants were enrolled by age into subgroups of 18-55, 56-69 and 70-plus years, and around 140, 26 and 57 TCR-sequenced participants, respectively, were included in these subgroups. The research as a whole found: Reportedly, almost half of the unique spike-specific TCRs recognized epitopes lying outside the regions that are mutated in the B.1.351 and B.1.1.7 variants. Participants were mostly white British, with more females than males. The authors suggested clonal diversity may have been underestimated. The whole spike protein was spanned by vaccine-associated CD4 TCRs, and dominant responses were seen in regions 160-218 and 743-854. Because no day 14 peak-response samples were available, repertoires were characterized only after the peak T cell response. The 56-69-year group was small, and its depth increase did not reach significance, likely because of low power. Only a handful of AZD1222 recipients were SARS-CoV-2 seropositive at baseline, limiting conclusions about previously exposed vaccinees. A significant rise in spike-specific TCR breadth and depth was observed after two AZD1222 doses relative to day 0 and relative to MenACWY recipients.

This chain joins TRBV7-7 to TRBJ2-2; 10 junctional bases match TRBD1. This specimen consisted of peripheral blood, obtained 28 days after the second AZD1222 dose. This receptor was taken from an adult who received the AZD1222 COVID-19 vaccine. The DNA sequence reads TGTGCCAGCAGCCCGGACAGGGGGGAAACCGGGGAGCTGTTTTTT. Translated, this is CASSPDRGETGELFF.